The 31 T cell receptor beta chains given below trace back to one sample, sequenced in a study of identical twins. TCRdb used MiXCR to reprocess the 5' RACE reads, holding one entry per CDR3 protein. The sample gives a few hundred thousand distinct CDR3 sequences, more than 9% of which show up once; more than 2.5% is in the top ten. The same data also went into a second study, on yellow fever vaccine responses in identical twins.

Sequencing input: PBMCs. All receptors come from a woman between 18 and 29 years old in good health.

This clonotype was picked up many times. The V gene is TRBV6-4, the J gene TRBJ2-3; D uncertain. The CDR3 totals 13 residues. Trimming cost V 5 bases and J 2 bases, with 8 bases left between them. Germline V gene lookup returns CDR1 MRHNA and CDR2 SNTAGT. The CDR3 DNA is TGTGCCAGCAGTACCGGGTTCACAGATACGCAGTATTTT. It encodes CASSTGFTDTQYF.

The count of this clonotype is one. The V and J genes are TRBV5-1 and TRBJ2-7; D gene ambiguous. V was clipped by 4 bases and J by 0 bases, with 14 bases between them. The CDR3 extends over 15 amino acids. The germline CDR1 and CDR2 sequences are SGHRS and YFSETQ. The CDR3 DNA reads as TGCGCCAGCAGCCCACACATGGAGAGCTCCTACGAGCAGTACTTC. Translating it yields CASSPHMESSYEQYF.

V is TRBV6-4 and J is TRBJ1-5, with 9 bases fitting TRBD1. With 2 bases clipped from V and 5 bases from J, the junction kept 7 bases outside the gene matches. CDR1 and CDR2 (germline): MRHNA, SNTAGT. The CDR3 sequence is 16 residues long. This CDR3 reads CASSDRDRVDHQPQHF. CDR3 DNA: TGTGCCAGCAGTGACAGGGACAGGGTAGATCATCAGCCCCAGCATTTT.

This clonotype has only a few counts. The genes are TRBV6-5 and TRBJ2-7, with TRBD1 matching over 9 bases. Germline values: CDR1 MNHEY, CDR2 SVGAGI. The CDR3 spans 14 residues. V trimming: 4 bases; J trimming: 6 bases; junction bases outside the gene matches: 7. CDR3 protein: CASSWGTGQAEQYF. The CDR3 DNA reads as TGTGCCAGCAGTTGGGGGACAGGGCAGGCCGAGCAGTACTTC.

The gene calls are TRBV11-2 and TRBJ2-3; no firm D call. The CDR3 extends over 13 amino acids. Trimming took off 5 bases at V and 4 bases at J, with 10 bases between the two ends. CDR1 is SGHAT and CDR2 is FQNNGV in the germline V gene. CDR3 DNA: TGTGCCAGCAGCCCCGTCTTATCAGATACGCAGTATTTT. Protein product: CASSPVLSDTQYF.

At least ten counts were recorded for this clonotype. CDR3 nucleotide sequence: TGTGCCAGCAGTCCTAGCGTAGGGGGCGATGAGCAGTTCTTC. Translated, it gives CASSPSVGGDEQFF. J is TRBJ2-1 and V is TRBV27; the D gene is possibly TRBD1 (7 bases). The CDR3 runs to 14 residues. The V gene lost 5 bases and the J gene lost 8 bases, with 16 bases spanning the gap. Looked up from germline, CDR1 is MNHEY and CDR2 is SMNVEV (reference sequence).

This clonotype was found many times. This rearrangement joins TRBV9 to TRBJ2-1; TRBD2 agrees at 13 bases. Germline loops: CDR1 SGDLS, CDR2 YYNGEE. After removal of 0 bases from V and 5 bases from J, the junction contained 8 bases not matched to a gene. The CDR3 has 18 residues. CDR3 region: CASSVALAGGRSNNEQFF. In nucleotides, the CDR3 is TGTGCCAGCAGCGTAGCACTAGCGGGGGGGAGGTCGAACAATGAGCAGTTCTTC.

Many counts were recorded for this clonotype. The chain carries TRBV5-6 and TRBJ2-4; no clear D gene. The CDR3 length is 16 residues. Germline loops: CDR1 SGHDT, CDR2 YYEEEE. Trimming removed 3 bases from V and 0 bases from J, with 13 bases in between. DNA for the CDR3: TGTGCCAGCAGCTCTCCAGGAAAACTAGCCAAAAACATTCAGTACTTC. As protein: CASSSPGKLAKNIQYF.

This clonotype showed up just a few times. The chain links TRBV7-9 to TRBJ2-3; D is unclear. Germline lookup yields CDR1 SEHNR and CDR2 FQNEAQ (reference sequence). The CDR3 length is 16 residues. Trimming stripped 5 bases from V and 3 bases from J, with 18 bases between. The CDR3 DNA reads TGTGCCAGCAGCCCCCAAGGTGGCAGAAGTACAGATACGCAGTATTTT. Its protein is CASSPQGGRSTDTQYF.

The chain couples TRBV30 to TRBJ2-7, with 9 bases matching TRBD2. The CDR3 contains 13 residues. Trimming took 0 bases from V and 5 from J; bases not matched to a gene: 2. In germline, CDR1 is GTSNPN, CDR2 SVGIG (reference sequence). CDR3 residues: CAWSVRLADEQYF. CDR3 DNA: TGTGCCTGGAGTGTAAGACTAGCGGACGAGCAGTACTTC.

This clonotype has a handful of counts. The V gene is TRBV15, the J gene TRBJ2-5; TRBD2 is a possible D gene (5 bases). CDR1 is LNHNV and CDR2 is YYDKDF in the germline V gene (reference sequence). The CDR3 is 14 residues long. Between the trimmed V and J ends, which lost 1 base and 5 bases, there was a span of 11 bases. CDR3 sequence (DNA): TGTGCCACCAGCAGAGTTTCGGGGAGTGAGACCCAGTACTTC. Translation gives CATSRVSGSETQYF.

V usage is TRBV12-3 or TRBV12-4 and J usage is TRBJ2-2; no firm D call. The V end lost 1 base, the J end lost 7 bases, and 7 bases lay between the germline ends. The CDR3 totals 13 residues. In DNA, the CDR3 is TGTGCCAGCAGTTTAGGGGGTATCGGGGAGCTGTTTTTT. This encodes CASSLGGIGELFF.

This clonotype was seen a few times. CDR3 nucleotides: TGCGCCAGCAGGCGCAGCACCACTAGCACAGATACGCAGTATTTT. Encoded protein: CASRRSTTSTDTQYF. This sequence joins TRBV4-3 and TRBJ2-3; D call uncertain. V was trimmed by 6 bases and J by 0 bases, leaving 13 bases between them. The length of the CDR3 is 15 residues. Germline CDR1 and CDR2: LGHNA and YSLEER.

The V and J genes are TRBV18 and TRBJ2-7; D ambiguous. CDR1 is KGHSH and CDR2 is LQKENI in the germline V gene. The CDR3 has 15 residues. Between the trimmed V and J ends, which lost 3 bases and 2 bases, there was a span of 14 bases. CDR3 sequence reads: CASSPGRIVTYEQYF. The CDR3 nucleotides are TGTGCCAGCTCACCTGGACGGATAGTAACCTACGAGCAGTACTTC.

This clonotype was counted a few times. The gene calls are TRBV27 and TRBJ2-7, with 14 bases identical to TRBD2. The CDR3 sequence is 17 residues long. The germline V gene has CDR1 MNHEY and CDR2 SMNVEV (reference sequence). The V segment lost 6 bases and the J segment 3 bases; nucleotides outside the gene matches: 10. This CDR3 is CASRGLAGDGSVYEQYF. In DNA form, the CDR3 reads TGTGCCAGCAGGGGACTAGCGGGAGATGGGTCTGTCTACGAGCAGTACTTC.

This clonotype was detected many times. The chain uses TRBV20-1 and TRBJ2-4; TRBD1 matches 7 bases. Germline trimming cut 3 bases from V and 8 bases from J; bases unmatched to any gene: 10. CDR3 size: 14 residues. Germline lookup yields CDR1 DFQATT and CDR2 SNEGSKA (reference sequence). DNA of the CDR3: TGCAGTGCTAGGCCAACAGGGGCGAGTGACATTCAGTACTTC. Translation gives CSARPTGASDIQYF.

The rearrangement joins TRBV29-1 to TRBJ2-2, with D possibly being TRBD1 (6 bases). CDR1 SQVTM and CDR2 ANQGSEA come from the germline V gene. The CDR3 is 13 amino acids. The V and J ends lost 7 bases and 1 base respectively, with 10 bases between them. The DNA of the CDR3 is TGCAGCGCCACGGGACAGAACACCGGGGAGCTGTTTTTT. This codes for CSATGQNTGELFF.

This clonotype has just a few counts. The chain is built from TRBV7-6 and TRBJ2-5; 8 bases align to TRBD2. Germline trimming cut 6 bases from V and 1 base from J; bases unmatched to any gene: 4. The CDR3 has 14 amino acids. Germline lookup yields CDR1 SGHVS and CDR2 FNYEAQ. CDR3 in amino acids: CASRPGTSQETQYF. Written as DNA, the CDR3 is TGTGCCAGCAGACCCGGGACTAGCCAAGAGACCCAGTACTTC.

This clonotype was recorded a few times. The chain couples TRBV12-3 or TRBV12-4 to TRBJ2-1; 10 bases match TRBD2. The CDR3 runs 17 residues. The junction had 6 bases not matched to a gene; V was cut back by 4 bases and J by 0 bases. The CDR3 bases are TGTGCCAGCAGTTCCATAGCGGGGGGAAGCTCCTACAATGAGCAGTTCTTC. Translated: CASSSIAGGSSYNEQFF.

This clonotype was picked up a small number of times. CDR3 residues: CASSHTGGTDTQYF. Here the CDR3 DNA reads TGTGCCAGCAGCCACACAGGGGGCACAGATACGCAGTATTTT. The J gene is TRBJ2-3, the V gene TRBV6-1, with TRBD1 matching 7 bases. This CDR3 comprises 14 residues. V was pared by 6 bases and J by 1 base, with 4 bases of the junction left unmatched. From germline, CDR1 is MNHNS and CDR2 SASEGT.

This clonotype has only a few counts. The V and J genes are TRBV29-1 and TRBJ2-5; TRBD1 agrees at 7 bases. This CDR3 is built from 16 residues. V trimming: 7 bases; J trimming: 5 bases; junction bases outside the gene matches: 19. Germline V lookup: CDR1 SQVTM, CDR2 ANQGSEA. In DNA, the CDR3 is TGCAGCGCCCTAGGAAGGGGGCAAGATTATGGGGAGACCCAGTACTTC. Protein product: CSALGRGQDYGETQYF. Full variable domain (rest looked up from reference TRBV29-1 and TRBJ2-5): SAVISQKPSRDICQRGTSLTIQCQVDSQVTMMFWYRQQPGQSLTLIATANQGSEATYESGFVIDKFPISRPNLTFSTLTVSNMSPEDSSIYLCSALGRGQDYGETQYFGPGTRLLVL.

The rearrangement joins TRBV2 to TRBJ2-7, with TRBD2 matching 8 bases. V shed 8 bases and J 1 base; nucleotides not matched to a gene: 10. Germline loops: CDR1 SNHLY, CDR2 FYNNEI. CDR3 length: 15 amino acids. CDR3 loop: CASEPIAGGSYEQYF. The CDR3 bases are TGTGCCAGCGAGCCCATCGCGGGAGGATCCTACGAGCAGTACTTC.

The chain has TRBV7-2 and TRBJ2-3, with unresolved D. CDR1 and CDR2 (germline): SGHTA, FQGNSA. The CDR3 consists of 15 residues. V was clipped by 4 bases and J by 3 bases, with 14 bases between them. CDR3 in amino acids: CASSSSVFRTDTQYF. The CDR3 coding sequence is TGTGCCAGCAGCTCCTCAGTTTTTAGGACAGATACGCAGTATTTT.

The rearrangement links TRBV27 to TRBJ2-2; D is unresolved. Trimming removed 4 bases at V and 4 bases at J, with 10 bases between. From germline, CDR1 is MNHEY and CDR2 SMNVEV (reference sequence). The CDR3 has 14 amino acids. The CDR3, as DNA: TGTGCCAGCAGTTCACTATCCGGCACCGGGGAGCTGTTTTTT. Translated: CASSSLSGTGELFF.

V usage is TRBV20-1 and J usage is TRBJ2-7, with 7 bases aligning to TRBD1. The junction had 11 bases not matched to a gene; V was cut back by 6 bases and J by 0 bases. This CDR3 has 15 residues. Germline-derived CDR1 and CDR2 are DFQATT and SNEGSKA (reference sequence). This chain's CDR3 is CSAQPRQGSSYEQYF. CDR3 coding DNA: TGCAGTGCCCAACCCCGACAGGGCAGCTCCTACGAGCAGTACTTC.

This clonotype has at least ten counts. The rearrangement links TRBV4-1 to TRBJ1-6; 9 nucleotides line up with TRBD1. The germline V gene encodes CDR1 MGHRA and CDR2 YSYEKL. This CDR3 contains 14 residues. The ends lost 4 bases at V and 6 bases at J; junction bases unmatched: 1. Here the CDR3 reads CASSRDRVNSPLHF. CDR3 nucleotide sequence: TGCGCCAGCAGCCGGGACAGGGTTAATTCACCCCTCCACTTT.

Ten or more counts support this clonotype. CDR3 region: CASSVEVNTEAFF. Here the CDR3 DNA reads TGTGCCAGCAGCGTAGAGGTGAACACTGAAGCTTTCTTT. The J gene is TRBJ1-1, the V gene TRBV9, with D unclear. This CDR3 has 13 residues. Germline V lookup: CDR1 SGDLS, CDR2 YYNGEE. Trimming took off 0 bases at V and 0 bases at J, with 3 bases between the two ends. The complete variable domain, with remaining parts taken from reference TRBV9 and TRBJ1-1, reads DSGVTQTPKHLITATGQRVTLRCSPRSGDLSVYWYQQSLDQGLQFLIQYYNGEERAKGNILERFSAQQFPDLHSELNLSSLELGDSALYFCASSVEVNTEAFFGQGTRLTVV.

This clonotype was observed many times. The gene calls are TRBV15 and TRBJ2-6; TRBD2 is a possible D gene (6 bases). The CDR3 spans 16 residues. V was shortened by 8 bases and J by 0 bases, with 14 bases between the two germline ends. Germline-derived CDR1 and CDR2 are LNHNV and YYDKDF (reference sequence). CDR3: CATGGSDFSGANVLTF. CDR3 bases: TGTGCCACCGGGGGGTCGGACTTCTCTGGGGCCAACGTCCTGACTTTC.

This clonotype showed up many times. The chain recombines TRBV10-3 with TRBJ1-6; D might be TRBD1 (5 bases). This CDR3 contains 13 residues. Germline assignment: CDR1 ENHRY and CDR2 SYGVKD. The V end was cut by 2 bases, the J end by 9 bases, with 8 bases between. The CDR3 region is CAISESGGSPLHF. CDR3 DNA sequence: TGTGCCATCAGTGAGAGTGGGGGTTCACCCCTCCACTTT.

A few counts support this clonotype. The chain links TRBV29-1 to TRBJ2-2; tentative D call: TRBD1 (6 bases). Between the trimmed V and J ends, which lost 4 bases and 3 bases, there was a span of 12 bases. Germline V gene data show CDR1 as SQVTM and CDR2 as ANQGSEA. The CDR3 contains 14 residues. The CDR3 here is CSVGQGRDTGELFF. Here the CDR3 DNA reads TGCAGCGTTGGCCAGGGGCGAGACACCGGGGAGCTGTTTTTT.

The J gene is TRBJ2-1, the V gene TRBV20-1; 9 positions agree with TRBD1. This CDR3 contains 15 residues. The V and J ends lost 6 bases and 4 bases, in that order; junction bases with no gene match: 10. Germline CDR1 DFQATT, CDR2 SNEGSKA (reference sequence). The CDR3 sequence is CSAEKTGGFYNEQFF. CDR3 sequence (DNA): TGCAGTGCCGAAAAAACAGGGGGCTTTTACAATGAGCAGTTCTTC.